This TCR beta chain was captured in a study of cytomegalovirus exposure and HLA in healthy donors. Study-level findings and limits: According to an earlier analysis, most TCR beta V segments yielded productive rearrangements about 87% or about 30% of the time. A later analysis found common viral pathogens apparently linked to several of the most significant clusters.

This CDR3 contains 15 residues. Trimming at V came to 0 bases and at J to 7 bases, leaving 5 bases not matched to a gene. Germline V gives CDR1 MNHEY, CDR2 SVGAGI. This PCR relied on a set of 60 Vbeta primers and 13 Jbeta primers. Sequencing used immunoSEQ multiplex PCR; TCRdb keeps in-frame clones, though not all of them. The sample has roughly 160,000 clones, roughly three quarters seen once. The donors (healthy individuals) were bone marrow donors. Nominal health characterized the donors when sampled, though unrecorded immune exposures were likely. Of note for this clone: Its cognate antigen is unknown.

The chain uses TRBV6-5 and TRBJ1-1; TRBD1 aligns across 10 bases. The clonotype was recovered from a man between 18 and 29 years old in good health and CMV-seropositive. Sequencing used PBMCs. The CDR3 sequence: CASSYSDRGTFEAFF. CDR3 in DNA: TGTGCCAGCAGTTACTCGGACAGGGGGACTTTTGAAGCTTTCTTT.